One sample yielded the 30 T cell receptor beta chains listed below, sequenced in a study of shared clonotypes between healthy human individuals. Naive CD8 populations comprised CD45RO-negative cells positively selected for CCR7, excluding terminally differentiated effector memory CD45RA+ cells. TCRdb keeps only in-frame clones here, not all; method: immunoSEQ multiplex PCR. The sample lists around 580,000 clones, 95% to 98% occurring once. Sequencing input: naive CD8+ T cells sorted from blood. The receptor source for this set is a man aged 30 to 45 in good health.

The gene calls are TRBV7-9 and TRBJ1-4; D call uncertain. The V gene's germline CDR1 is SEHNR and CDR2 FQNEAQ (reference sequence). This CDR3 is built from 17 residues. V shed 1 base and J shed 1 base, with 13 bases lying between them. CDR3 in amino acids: CASSLDGKKETNEKLFF. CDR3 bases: TGTGCCAGCAGCTTAGATGGCAAAAAGGAAACTAATGAAAAACTGTTTTTT. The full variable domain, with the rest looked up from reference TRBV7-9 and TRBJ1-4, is DTGVSQNPRHKITKRGQNVTFRCDPISEHNRLYWYRQTLGQGPEFLTYFQNEAQLEKSRLLSDRFSAERPKGSFSTLEIQRTEQGDSAMYLCASSLDGKKETNEKLFFGSGTQLSVL.

CDR3 residues: CASSLGQGPGNTIYF. The DNA for the CDR3 is TGTGCCAGCAGCTTAGGCCAGGGGCCGGGAAACACCATATATTTT. The genes are TRBV13 and TRBJ1-3, with a weak D call TRBD1 (6 bases). In germline, CDR1 is PRHDT, CDR2 FYEKMQ (reference sequence). V was pared by 0 bases and J by 4 bases, with 10 bases between. This CDR3 spans 15 amino acids.

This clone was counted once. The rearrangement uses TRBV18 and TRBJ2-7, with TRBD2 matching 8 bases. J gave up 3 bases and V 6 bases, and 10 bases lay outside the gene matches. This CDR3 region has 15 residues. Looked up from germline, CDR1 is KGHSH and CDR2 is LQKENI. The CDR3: CASSAHPREDYEQYF. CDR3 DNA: TGTGCCAGCTCTGCTCACCCGCGGGAGGACTACGAGCAGTACTTC.

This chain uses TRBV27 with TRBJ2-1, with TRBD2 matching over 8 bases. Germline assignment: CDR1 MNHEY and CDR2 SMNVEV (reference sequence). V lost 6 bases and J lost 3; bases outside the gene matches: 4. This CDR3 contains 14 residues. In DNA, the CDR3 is TGTGCCAGCAGCTATAGCGGGATCTACAATGAGCAGTTCTTC. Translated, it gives CASSYSGIYNEQFF.

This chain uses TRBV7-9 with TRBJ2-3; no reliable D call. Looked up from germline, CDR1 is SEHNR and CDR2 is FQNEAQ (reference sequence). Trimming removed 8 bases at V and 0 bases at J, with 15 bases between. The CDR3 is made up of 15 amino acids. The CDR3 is CASLHSRPSTDTQYF. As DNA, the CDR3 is TGTGCCAGCCTCCACAGTCGTCCCAGCACAGATACGCAGTATTTT.

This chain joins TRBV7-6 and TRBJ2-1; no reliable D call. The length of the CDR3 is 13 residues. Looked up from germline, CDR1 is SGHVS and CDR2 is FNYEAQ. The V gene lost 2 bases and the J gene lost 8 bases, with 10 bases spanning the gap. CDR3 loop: CASSLSVGDEQFF. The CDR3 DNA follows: TGTGCCAGCAGCTTATCGGTCGGCGATGAGCAGTTCTTC.

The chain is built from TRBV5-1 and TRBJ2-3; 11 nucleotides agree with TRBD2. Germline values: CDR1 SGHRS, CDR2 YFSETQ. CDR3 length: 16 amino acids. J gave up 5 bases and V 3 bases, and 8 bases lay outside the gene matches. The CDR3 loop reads CASSSILAGVVDTQYF. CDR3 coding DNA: TGCGCCAGCAGCTCCATACTAGCGGGGGTCGTAGATACGCAGTATTTT.

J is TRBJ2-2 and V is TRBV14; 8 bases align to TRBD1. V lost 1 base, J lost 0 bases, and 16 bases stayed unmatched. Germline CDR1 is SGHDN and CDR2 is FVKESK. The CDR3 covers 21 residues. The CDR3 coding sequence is TGTGCCAGCAGCCAAGGACTTGACAGGGGTCGAGTCCACCCGAACACCGGGGAGCTGTTTTTT. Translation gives CASSQGLDRGRVHPNTGELFF.

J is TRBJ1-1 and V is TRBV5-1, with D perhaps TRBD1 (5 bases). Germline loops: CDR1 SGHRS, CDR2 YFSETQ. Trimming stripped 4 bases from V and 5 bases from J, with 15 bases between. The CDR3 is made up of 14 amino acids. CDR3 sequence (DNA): TGCGCCAGCAGCCCGCGCTCGGGGGGGACTGAAGCTTTCTTT. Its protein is CASSPRSGGTEAFF.

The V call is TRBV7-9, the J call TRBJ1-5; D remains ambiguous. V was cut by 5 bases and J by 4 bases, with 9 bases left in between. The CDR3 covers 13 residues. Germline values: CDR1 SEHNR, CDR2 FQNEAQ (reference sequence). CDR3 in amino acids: CASSPALNQPQHF. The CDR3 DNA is TGTGCCAGCAGCCCCGCACTGAATCAGCCCCAGCATTTT.

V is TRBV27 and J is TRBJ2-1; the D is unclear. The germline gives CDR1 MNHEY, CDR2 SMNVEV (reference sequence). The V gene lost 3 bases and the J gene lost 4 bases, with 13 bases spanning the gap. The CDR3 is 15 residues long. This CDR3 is CASSFDPYGYNEQFF. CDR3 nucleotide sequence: TGTGCCAGCAGTTTCGACCCCTACGGGTACAATGAGCAGTTCTTC.

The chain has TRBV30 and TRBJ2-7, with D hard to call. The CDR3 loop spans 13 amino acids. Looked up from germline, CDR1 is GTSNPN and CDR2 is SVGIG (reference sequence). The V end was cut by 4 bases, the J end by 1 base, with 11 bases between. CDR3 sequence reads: CAWTSFGSYEQYF. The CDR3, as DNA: TGTGCCTGGACCTCGTTCGGGTCCTACGAGCAGTACTTC. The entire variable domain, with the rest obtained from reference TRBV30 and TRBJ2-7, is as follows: SQTIHQWPATLVQPVGSPLSLECTVEGTSNPNLYWYRQAAGRGLQLLFYSVGIGQISSEVPQNLSASRPQDRQFILSSKKLLLSDSGFYLCAWTSFGSYEQYFGPGTRLTVT.

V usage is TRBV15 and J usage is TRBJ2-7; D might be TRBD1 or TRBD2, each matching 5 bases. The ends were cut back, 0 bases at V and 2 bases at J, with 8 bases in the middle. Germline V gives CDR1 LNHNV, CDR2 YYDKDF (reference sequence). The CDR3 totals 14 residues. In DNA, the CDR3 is TGTGCCACCAGCAGAGAGGGGGTTACCTACGAGCAGTACTTC. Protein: CATSREGVTYEQYF.

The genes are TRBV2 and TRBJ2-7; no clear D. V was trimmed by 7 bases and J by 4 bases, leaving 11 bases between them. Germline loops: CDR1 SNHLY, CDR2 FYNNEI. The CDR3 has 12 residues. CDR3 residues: CASTGPHYEQYF. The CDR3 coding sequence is TGTGCCAGCACCGGGCCCCATTACGAGCAGTACTTC.

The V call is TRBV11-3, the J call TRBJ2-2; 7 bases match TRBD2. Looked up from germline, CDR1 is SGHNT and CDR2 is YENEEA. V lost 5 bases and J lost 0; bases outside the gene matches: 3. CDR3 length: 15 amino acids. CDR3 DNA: TGTGCCAGCAGCGGGAGGGAGACGAACACCGGGGAGCTGTTTTTT. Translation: CASSGRETNTGELFF. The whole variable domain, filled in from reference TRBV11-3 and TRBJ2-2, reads EAGVVQSPRYKIIEKKQPVAFWCNPISGHNTLYWYLQNLGQGPELLIRYENEEAVDDSQLPKDRFSAERLKGVDSTLKIQPAELGDSAVYLCASSGRETNTGELFFGEGSRLTVL.

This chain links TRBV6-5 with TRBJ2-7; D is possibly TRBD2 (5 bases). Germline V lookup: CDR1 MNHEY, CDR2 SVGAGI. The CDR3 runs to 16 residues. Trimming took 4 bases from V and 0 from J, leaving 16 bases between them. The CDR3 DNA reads TGTGCCAGCAGTTCGGAGGCGGGCCATAGCTCCTACGAGCAGTACTTC. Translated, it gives CASSSEAGHSSYEQYF.

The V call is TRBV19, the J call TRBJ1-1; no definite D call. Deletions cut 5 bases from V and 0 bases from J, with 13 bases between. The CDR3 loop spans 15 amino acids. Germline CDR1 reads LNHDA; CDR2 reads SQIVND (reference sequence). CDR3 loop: CASSPTGLMNTEAFF. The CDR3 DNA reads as TGTGCCAGTAGTCCTACGGGCCTCATGAACACTGAAGCTTTCTTT.

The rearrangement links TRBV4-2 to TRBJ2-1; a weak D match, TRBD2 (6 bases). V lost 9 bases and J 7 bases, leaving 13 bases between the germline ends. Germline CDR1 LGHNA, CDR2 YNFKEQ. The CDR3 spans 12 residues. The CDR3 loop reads CASDSEGNEQFF. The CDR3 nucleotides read TGTGCCAGTGACTCGGAGGGGAATGAGCAGTTCTTC.

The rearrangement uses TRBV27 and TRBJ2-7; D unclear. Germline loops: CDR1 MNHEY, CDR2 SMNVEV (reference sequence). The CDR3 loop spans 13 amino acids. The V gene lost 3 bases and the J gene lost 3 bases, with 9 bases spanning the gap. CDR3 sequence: CASSFGKNYEQYF. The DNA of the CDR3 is TGTGCCAGCAGTTTTGGGAAAAACTACGAGCAGTACTTC.

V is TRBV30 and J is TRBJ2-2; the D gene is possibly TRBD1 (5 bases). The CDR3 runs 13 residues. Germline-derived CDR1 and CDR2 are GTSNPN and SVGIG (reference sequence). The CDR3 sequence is CAWGRKNTGELFF. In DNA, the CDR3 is TGTGCTTGGGGCAGAAAGAACACCGGGGAGCTGTTTTTT.

In nucleotides, the CDR3 is TGTGCCAGCAGCTCACCAGGGGGCGACTATGGCTACACCTTC. Protein sequence: CASSSPGGDYGYTF. The genes are TRBV7-9 and TRBJ1-2, with 8 positions matching TRBD1. V shed 4 bases, J shed 3 bases, and the junction held 4 bases outside the gene matches. CDR3 length: 14 amino acids. Per germline, CDR1 SEHNR and CDR2 FQNEAQ (reference sequence).

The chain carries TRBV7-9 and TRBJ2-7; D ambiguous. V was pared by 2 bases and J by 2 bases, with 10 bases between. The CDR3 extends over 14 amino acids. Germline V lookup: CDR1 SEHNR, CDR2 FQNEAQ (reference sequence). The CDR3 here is CASSLKVWPYEQYF. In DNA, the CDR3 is TGTGCCAGCAGCTTAAAGGTGTGGCCCTACGAGCAGTACTTC.

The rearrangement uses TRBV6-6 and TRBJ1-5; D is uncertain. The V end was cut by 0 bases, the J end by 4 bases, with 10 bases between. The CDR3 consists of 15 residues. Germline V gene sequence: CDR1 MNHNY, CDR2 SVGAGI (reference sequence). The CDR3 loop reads CASSYSLSWNQPQHF. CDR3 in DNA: TGTGCCAGCAGTTACTCGCTTAGTTGGAATCAGCCCCAGCATTTT.

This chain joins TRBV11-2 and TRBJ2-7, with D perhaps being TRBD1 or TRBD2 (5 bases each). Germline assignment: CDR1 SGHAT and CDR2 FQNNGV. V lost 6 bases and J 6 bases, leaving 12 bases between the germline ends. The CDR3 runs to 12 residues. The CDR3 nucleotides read TGTGCCAGCAGGGGCGAAGGGACCGAGCAGTACTTC. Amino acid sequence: CASRGEGTEQYF.

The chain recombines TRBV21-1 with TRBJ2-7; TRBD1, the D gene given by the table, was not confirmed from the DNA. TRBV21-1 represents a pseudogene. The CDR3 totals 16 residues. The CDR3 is CASSKVLRQGIHEQYF. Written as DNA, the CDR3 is TGTGCCAGCAGCAAAGTACTCCGTCAGGGAATCCACGAGCAGTACTTC.

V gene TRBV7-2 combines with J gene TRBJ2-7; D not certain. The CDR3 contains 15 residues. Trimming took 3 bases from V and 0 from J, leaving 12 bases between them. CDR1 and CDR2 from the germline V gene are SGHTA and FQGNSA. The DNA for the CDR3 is TGTGCCAGCAGCTTTTCCTTCACTCTCTCCTACGAGCAGTACTTC. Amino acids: CASSFSFTLSYEQYF.

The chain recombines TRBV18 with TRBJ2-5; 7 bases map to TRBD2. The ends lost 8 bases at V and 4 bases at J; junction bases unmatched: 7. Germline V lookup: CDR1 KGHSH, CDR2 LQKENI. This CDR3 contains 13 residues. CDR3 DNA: TGTGCCAGCACAACCAGGGAGGGAGAGACCCAGTACTTC. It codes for CASTTREGETQYF.

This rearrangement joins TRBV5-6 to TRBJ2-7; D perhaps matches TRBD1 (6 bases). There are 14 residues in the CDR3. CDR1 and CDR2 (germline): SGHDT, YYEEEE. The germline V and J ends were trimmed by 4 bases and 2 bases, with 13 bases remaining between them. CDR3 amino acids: CASSTGQLTYEQYF. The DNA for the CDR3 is TGTGCCAGCAGCACCGGACAGCTTACCTACGAGCAGTACTTC.

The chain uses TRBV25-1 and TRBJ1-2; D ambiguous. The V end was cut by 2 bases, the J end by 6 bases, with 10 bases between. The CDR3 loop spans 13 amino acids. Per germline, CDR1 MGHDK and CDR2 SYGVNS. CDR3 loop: CASSELGWNGYTF. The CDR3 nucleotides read TGTGCCAGCAGTGAACTGGGTTGGAATGGCTACACCTTC.

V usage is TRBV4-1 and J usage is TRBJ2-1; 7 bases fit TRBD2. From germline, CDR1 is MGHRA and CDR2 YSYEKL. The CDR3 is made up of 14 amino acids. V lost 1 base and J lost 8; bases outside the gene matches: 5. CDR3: CASSQGGGPYEQFF. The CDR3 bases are TGCGCCAGCAGCCAAGGGGGAGGGCCGTATGAGCAGTTCTTC.